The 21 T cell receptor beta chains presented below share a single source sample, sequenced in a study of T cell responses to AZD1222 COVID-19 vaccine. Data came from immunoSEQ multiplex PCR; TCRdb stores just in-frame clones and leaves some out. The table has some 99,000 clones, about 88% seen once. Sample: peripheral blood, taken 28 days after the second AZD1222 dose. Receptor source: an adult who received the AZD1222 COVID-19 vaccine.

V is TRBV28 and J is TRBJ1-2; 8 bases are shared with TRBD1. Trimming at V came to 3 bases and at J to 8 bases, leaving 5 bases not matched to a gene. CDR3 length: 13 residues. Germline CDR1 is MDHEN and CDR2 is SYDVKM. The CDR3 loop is CASSLWTGSGYTF. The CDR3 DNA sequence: TGTGCCAGCAGTTTGTGGACAGGGTCAGGCTACACCTTC.

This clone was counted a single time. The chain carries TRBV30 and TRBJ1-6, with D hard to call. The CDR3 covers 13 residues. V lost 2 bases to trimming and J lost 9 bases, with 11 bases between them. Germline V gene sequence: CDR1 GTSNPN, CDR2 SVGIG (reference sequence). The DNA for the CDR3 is TGTGCCTGGAGTCGGGTTCAGTTTTCACCCCTCCACTTT. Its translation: CAWSRVQFSPLHF.

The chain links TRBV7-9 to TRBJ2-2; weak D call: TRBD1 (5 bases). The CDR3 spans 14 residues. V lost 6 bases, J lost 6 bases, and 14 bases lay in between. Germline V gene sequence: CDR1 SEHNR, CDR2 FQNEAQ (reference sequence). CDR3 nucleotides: TGTGCCAGCAGACAGGAAGGGGTGGCCGGGGAGCTGTTTTTT. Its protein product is CASRQEGVAGELFF.

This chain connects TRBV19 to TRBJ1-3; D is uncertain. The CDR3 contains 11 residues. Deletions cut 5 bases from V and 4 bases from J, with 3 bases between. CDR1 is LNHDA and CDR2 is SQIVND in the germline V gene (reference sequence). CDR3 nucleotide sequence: TGTGCCAGTAGTCGGGGAAACACCATATATTTT. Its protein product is CASSRGNTIYF.

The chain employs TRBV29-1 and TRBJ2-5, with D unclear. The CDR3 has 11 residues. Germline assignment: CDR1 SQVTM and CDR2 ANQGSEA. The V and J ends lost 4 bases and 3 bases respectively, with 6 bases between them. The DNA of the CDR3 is TGCAGCGTTGGGTCGGAAGAGACCCAGTACTTC. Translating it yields CSVGSEETQYF.

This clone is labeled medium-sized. As DNA, the CDR3 is TGTGCCTGGACCCAGCCCGGGACAGGACTAAATACGCAGTATTTT. Translation gives CAWTQPGTGLNTQYF. V is TRBV30 and J is TRBJ2-3, with TRBD1 matching over 8 bases. With 4 bases clipped from V and 7 bases from J, the junction kept 13 bases outside the gene matches. CDR1 and CDR2 from the germline V gene are GTSNPN and SVGIG (reference sequence). This CDR3 has 15 residues. The full variable domain, completed using reference TRBV30 and TRBJ2-3, is SQTIHQWPATLVQPVGSPLSLECTVEGTSNPNLYWYRQAAGRGLQLLFYSVGIGQISSEVPQNLSASRPQDRQFILSSKKLLLSDSGFYLCAWTQPGTGLNTQYFGPGTRLTVL.

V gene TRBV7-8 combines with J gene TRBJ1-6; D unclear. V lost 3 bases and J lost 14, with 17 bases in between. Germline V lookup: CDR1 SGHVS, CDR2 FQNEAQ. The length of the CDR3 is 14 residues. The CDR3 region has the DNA TGTGCCAGCAGCTTCCTTACCCTTTATGAGGCCCTCCACTTT. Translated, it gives CASSFLTLYEALHF.

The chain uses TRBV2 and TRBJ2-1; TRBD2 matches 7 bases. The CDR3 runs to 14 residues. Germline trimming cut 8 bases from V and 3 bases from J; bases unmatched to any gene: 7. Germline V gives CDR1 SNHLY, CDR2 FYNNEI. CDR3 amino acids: CASGKASGYNEQFF. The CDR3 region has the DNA TGTGCCAGCGGGAAAGCTAGCGGCTACAATGAGCAGTTCTTC.

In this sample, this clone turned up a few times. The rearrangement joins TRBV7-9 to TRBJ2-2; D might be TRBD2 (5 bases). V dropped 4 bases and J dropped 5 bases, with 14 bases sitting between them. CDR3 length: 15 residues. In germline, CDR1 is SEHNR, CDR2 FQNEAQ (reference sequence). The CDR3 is CASSSTRTLTGELFF. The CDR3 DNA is TGTGCCAGCAGCTCAACACGGACTTTAACCGGGGAGCTGTTTTTT.

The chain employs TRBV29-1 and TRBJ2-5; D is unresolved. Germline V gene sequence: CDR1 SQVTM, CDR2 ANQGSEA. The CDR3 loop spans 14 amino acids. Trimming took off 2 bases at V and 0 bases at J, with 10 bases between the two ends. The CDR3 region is CSVERAVYQETQYF. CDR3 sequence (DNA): TGCAGCGTTGAAAGGGCGGTGTACCAAGAGACCCAGTACTTC.

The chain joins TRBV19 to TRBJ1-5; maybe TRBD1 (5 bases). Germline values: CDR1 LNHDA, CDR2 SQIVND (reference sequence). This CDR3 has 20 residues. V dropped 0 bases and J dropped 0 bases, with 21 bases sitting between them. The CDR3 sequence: CASSIDPTDPGHDSNQPQHF. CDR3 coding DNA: TGTGCCAGTAGTATAGACCCGACAGACCCCGGCCATGATAGCAATCAGCCCCAGCATTTT.

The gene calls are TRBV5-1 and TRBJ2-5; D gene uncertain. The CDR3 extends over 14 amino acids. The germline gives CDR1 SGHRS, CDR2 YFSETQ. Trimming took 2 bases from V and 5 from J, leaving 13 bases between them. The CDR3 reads CASSLMDSTETQYF. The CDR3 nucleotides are TGCGCCAGCAGCTTAATGGATAGTACGGAGACCCAGTACTTC.

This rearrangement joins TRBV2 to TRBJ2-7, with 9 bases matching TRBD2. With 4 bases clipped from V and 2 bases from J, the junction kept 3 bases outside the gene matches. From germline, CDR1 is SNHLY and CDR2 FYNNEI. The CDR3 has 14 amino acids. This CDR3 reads CASSASGVTYEQYF. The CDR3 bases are TGTGCCAGCAGTGCTAGCGGGGTCACCTACGAGCAGTACTTC.

CDR3 bases: TGTGCCAGCAGGTGGGGGCAGGGAGCAGGAAACACCATATATTTT. Its translation: CASRWGQGAGNTIYF. The gene calls are TRBV11-2 and TRBJ1-3; D may be TRBD1 (6 bases). CDR1 is SGHAT and CDR2 is FQNNGV in the germline V gene. CDR3 size: 15 residues. V was pared by 6 bases and J by 4 bases, with 16 bases between. The whole variable domain, remainder taken from reference TRBV11-2 and TRBJ1-3, is EAGVAQSPRYKIIEKRQSVAFWCNPISGHATLYWYQQILGQGPKLLIQFQNNGVVDDSQLPKDRFSAERLKGVDSTLKIQPAKLEDSAVYLCASRWGQGAGNTIYFGEGSWLTVV.

The CDR3 region is CASTGYTEAFF. The CDR3 DNA reads as TGTGCCAGCACAGGGTACACTGAAGCTTTCTTT. This sequence joins TRBV6-6 and TRBJ1-1, with a weak D call TRBD1 (5 bases). CDR3 length: 11 residues. Looked up from germline, CDR1 is MNHNY and CDR2 is SVGAGI (reference sequence). Trimming removed 7 bases at V and 3 bases at J, with 6 bases between.

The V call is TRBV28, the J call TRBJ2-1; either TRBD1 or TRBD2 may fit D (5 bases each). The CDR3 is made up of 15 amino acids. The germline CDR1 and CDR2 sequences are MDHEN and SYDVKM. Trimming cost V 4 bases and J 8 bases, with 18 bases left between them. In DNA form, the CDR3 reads TGTGCCAGCAGTTCGTCGGGACGGGGCGTGTATGAGCAGTTCTTC. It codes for CASSSSGRGVYEQFF.

For the CDR3, the DNA is TGTGCCAGTAGAGAGGGGGGCGGACAGGGGGCCCTGAACACTGAAGCTTTCTTT. It encodes CASREGGGQGALNTEAFF. V is TRBV19 and J is TRBJ1-1; 11 bases line up with TRBD1. CDR3 length: 18 amino acids. CDR1 and CDR2 (germline): LNHDA, SQIVND (reference sequence). The J segment lost 0 bases and the V segment lost 6 bases, leaving 12 bases of the junction unmatched.

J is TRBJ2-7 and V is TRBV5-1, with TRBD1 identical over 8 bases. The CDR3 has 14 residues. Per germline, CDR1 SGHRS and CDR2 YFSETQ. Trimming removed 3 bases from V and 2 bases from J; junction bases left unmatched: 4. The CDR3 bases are TGCGCCAGCAGCTCTCAACAGGGGGCCTACGAGCAGTACTTC. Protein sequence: CASSSQQGAYEQYF.

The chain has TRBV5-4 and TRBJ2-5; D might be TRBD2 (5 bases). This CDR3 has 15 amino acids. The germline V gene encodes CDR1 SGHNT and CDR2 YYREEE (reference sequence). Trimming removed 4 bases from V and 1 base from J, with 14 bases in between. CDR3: CASSPELALQETQYF. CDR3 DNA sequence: TGTGCCAGCAGCCCTGAGCTAGCTCTCCAAGAGACCCAGTACTTC.

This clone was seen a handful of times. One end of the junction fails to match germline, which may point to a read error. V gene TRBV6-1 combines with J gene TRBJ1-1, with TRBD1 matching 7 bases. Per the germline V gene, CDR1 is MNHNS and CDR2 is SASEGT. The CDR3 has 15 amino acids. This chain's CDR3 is CASSKAHRGVTEAFF. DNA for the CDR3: TGTGCCAGCAGTAAAGCCCACAGGGGAGTTACTGAAGCTTTCTTT.

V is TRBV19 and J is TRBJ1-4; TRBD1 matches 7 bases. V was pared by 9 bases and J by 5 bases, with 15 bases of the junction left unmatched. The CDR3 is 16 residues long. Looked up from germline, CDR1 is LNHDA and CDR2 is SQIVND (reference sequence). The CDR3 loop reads CASRYRGNVQNEKLFF. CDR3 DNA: TGTGCCAGCCGGTACAGGGGAAACGTGCAAAATGAAAAACTGTTTTTT.